Following are 15 T cell receptor beta chains from one sample sequenced in a study of T-cell memory formation after mild COVID-19. TCRdb called the 5' RACE reads again in MiXCR, with one record for every CDR3 protein. This sample has some 350,000 distinct CDR3 sequences; approximately 13% occur once, and the top ten carry 20% to 25%. The material sequenced was PBMCs or a T cell subset sorted from them (not recorded which). The source of these receptors is a man between 18 and 29 years old who had mild COVID-19 (a few samples of this study predate the infection). Cell type and time point are not known.

There are a few counts of this clonotype. V and J are TRBV20-1 and TRBJ1-1; TRBD1 is a possible D gene (5 bases). CDR3 length equals 12 residues. Germline V gives CDR1 DFQATT, CDR2 SNEGSKA (reference sequence). V lost 6 bases and J 2 bases, leaving 10 bases between the germline ends. CDR3 coding DNA: TGCAGTGCCCATGGGGGTAACACTGAAGCTTTCTTT. Translating it yields CSAHGGNTEAFF.

This clonotype was seen a handful of times. The chain recombines TRBV5-1 with TRBJ2-3; no reliable D call. The V gene lost 2 bases and the J gene lost 4 bases, with 11 bases spanning the gap. The CDR3 has 14 amino acids. Germline-derived CDR1 and CDR2 are SGHRS and YFSETQ. The CDR3 DNA follows: TGCGCCAGCAGCTTCGGTAGGGTCCCAGATACGCAGTATTTT. Amino acid sequence: CASSFGRVPDTQYF.

In its sample, this clonotype was seen a few times. The chain couples TRBV20-1 to TRBJ2-2, with 14 bases lining up with TRBD2. From germline, CDR1 is DFQATT and CDR2 SNEGSKA (reference sequence). This CDR3 region has 19 residues. Trimming took 3 bases from V and 0 from J; bases not matched to a gene: 9. CDR3 residues: CSARGSGTSGGTNTGELFF. The CDR3 DNA follows: TGCAGTGCTAGGGGGTCCGGGACTAGCGGGGGAACGAACACCGGGGAGCTGTTTTTT.

This clonotype has a handful of counts. The chain joins TRBV13 to TRBJ2-2; the D is unclear. Trimming removed 5 bases at V and 0 bases at J, with 10 bases between. The CDR3 has 15 amino acids. The germline CDR1 and CDR2 sequences are PRHDT and FYEKMQ (reference sequence). The DNA for the CDR3 is TGTGCCAGCAGCCGCTTGTTCGCGAACACCGGGGAGCTGTTTTTT. It translates to CASSRLFANTGELFF.

The CDR3, as DNA: TGCGCCAGCAGCCCAGGGAATCCCGCGAACACTGAAGCTTTCTTT. Residues: CASSPGNPANTEAFF. V and J are TRBV5-1 and TRBJ1-1; a weak D match, TRBD1 (5 bases). V shed 4 bases and J shed 1 base, with 14 bases lying between them. Looked up from germline, CDR1 is SGHRS and CDR2 is YFSETQ. The CDR3 runs 15 residues. Supplemented by reference TRBV5-1 and TRBJ1-1, the full variable domain reads KAGVTQTPRYLIKTRGQQVTLSCSPISGHRSVSWYQQTPGQGLQFLFEYFSETQRNKGNFPGRFSGRQFSNSRSEMNVSTLELGDSALYLCASSPGNPANTEAFFGQGTRLTVV.

This clonotype occurred a few times. The chain recombines TRBV27 with TRBJ2-7, with D unresolved. CDR1 MNHEY and CDR2 SMNVEV come from the germline V gene (reference sequence). The length of the CDR3 is 14 residues. V dropped 3 bases and J dropped 0 bases, with 9 bases sitting between them. DNA of the CDR3: TGTGCCAGCAGTTTGAGTGGGTACTCCTACGAGCAGTACGTC. This encodes CASSLSGYSYEQYV.

This clonotype was picked up many times. This chain connects TRBV2 to TRBJ2-3, with no clear D. Germline V gene lookup returns CDR1 SNHLY and CDR2 FYNNEI. The ends were cut back, 2 bases at V and 4 bases at J, with 1 base in the middle. This CDR3 has 11 amino acids. Here the CDR3 DNA reads TGTGCCAGCAGTGAACCAGATACGCAGTATTTT. This codes for CASSEPDTQYF.

This clonotype was found a few times. This chain connects TRBV7-3 to TRBJ2-6; D remains unclear. The CDR3 consists of 16 residues. Between the trimmed V and J ends, which lost 6 bases and 0 bases, there was a span of 12 bases. CDR1 SGHTA and CDR2 FQGTGA come from the germline V gene. CDR3 region: CASSSPFSSGANVLTF. The CDR3 DNA reads TGTGCCAGCAGTTCTCCTTTTAGCTCTGGGGCCAACGTCCTGACTTTC.

This clonotype was picked up a small number of times. The rearrangement uses TRBV9 and TRBJ2-5, with TRBD2 matching over 8 bases. Germline loops: CDR1 SGDLS, CDR2 YYNGEE. The CDR3 length is 15 residues. With 0 bases clipped from V and 1 base from J, the junction kept 2 bases outside the gene matches. The CDR3 coding sequence is TGTGCCAGCAGCGTAGCGACTAGCGCCCAAGAGACCCAGTACTTC. Encoded protein: CASSVATSAQETQYF.

This clonotype was detected only a few times. CDR3 protein: CASSESSGGWDEQYF. CDR3 nucleotide sequence: TGTGCCAGCAGCGAATCTAGCGGGGGGTGGGACGAGCAGTACTTC. The V gene is TRBV7-2, the J gene TRBJ2-7; 11 positions agree with TRBD2. The V gene's germline CDR1 is SGHTA and CDR2 FQGNSA. The CDR3 runs to 15 residues. With V trimmed by 5 bases and J by 5 bases, 8 bases remained unmatched.

There are a few counts of this clonotype. The rearrangement joins TRBV7-9 to TRBJ2-3; D might be TRBD2 (7 bases). V was cut by 6 bases and J by 4 bases, with 20 bases left in between. CDR3 length equals 16 residues. Looked up from germline, CDR1 is SEHNR and CDR2 is FQNEAQ (reference sequence). This chain's CDR3 is CASSSMLRGGSDTQYF. Here the CDR3 DNA reads TGTGCCAGCAGTTCGATGTTAAGGGGGGGATCAGATACGCAGTATTTT.

There are a few counts of this clonotype. The chain couples TRBV30 to TRBJ2-1, with 8 nucleotides matching TRBD2. Looked up from germline, CDR1 is GTSNPN and CDR2 is SVGIG (reference sequence). The CDR3 extends over 15 amino acids. V was clipped by 3 bases and J by 8 bases; unmatched bases: 12. The CDR3 protein is CAWSSKTAGVHEQFF. The CDR3 region has the DNA TGTGCCTGGAGCTCCAAGACAGCGGGGGTGCATGAGCAGTTCTTC.

This clonotype came up a few times. J is TRBJ2-5 and V is TRBV7-8, with 9 bases matching TRBD2. Germline lookup yields CDR1 SGHVS and CDR2 FQNEAQ. This CDR3 is 17 amino acids long. The V gene end was trimmed by 2 bases and the J gene end by 4 bases; junction bases not matched to a gene: 11. The DNA of the CDR3 is TGTGCCAGCAGCTTAACCCTAGCGGGGCAGGTCAGAGAGACCCAGTACTTC. This codes for CASSLTLAGQVRETQYF.

This clonotype was counted between two and nine times. The gene calls are TRBV6-2 or TRBV6-3 and TRBJ2-1; the match to TRBD2 covers 10 bases. Trimming at V came to 2 bases and at J to 3 bases, leaving 10 bases not matched to a gene. Germline V gene sequence: CDR1 MNHEY, CDR2 SVGEGT. This CDR3 has 18 residues. The CDR3 sequence: CASSYNHLGLAVYNEQFF. Written as DNA, the CDR3 is TGTGCCAGCAGTTACAATCACCTCGGACTAGCGGTCTACAATGAGCAGTTCTTC.

This clonotype occurred many times. The chain recombines TRBV7-2 with TRBJ2-1; D tentatively reads TRBD1 or TRBD2 (5 bases each). The CDR3 covers 13 residues. Trimming stripped 1 base from V and 10 bases from J, with 11 bases between. CDR1 and CDR2 (germline): SGHTA, FQGNSA. The CDR3 reads CASSLEIRDEQFF. Written as DNA, the CDR3 is TGTGCCAGCAGCTTAGAGATCCGGGACGAGCAGTTCTTC. Looking up the rest from reference TRBV7-2 and TRBJ2-1 gives the full variable domain: GAGVSQSPSNKVTEKGKDVELRCDPISGHTALYWYRQSLGQGLEFLIYFQGNSAPDKSGLPSDRFSAERTGGSVSTLTIQRTQQEDSAVYLCASSLEIRDEQFFGPGTRLTVL.